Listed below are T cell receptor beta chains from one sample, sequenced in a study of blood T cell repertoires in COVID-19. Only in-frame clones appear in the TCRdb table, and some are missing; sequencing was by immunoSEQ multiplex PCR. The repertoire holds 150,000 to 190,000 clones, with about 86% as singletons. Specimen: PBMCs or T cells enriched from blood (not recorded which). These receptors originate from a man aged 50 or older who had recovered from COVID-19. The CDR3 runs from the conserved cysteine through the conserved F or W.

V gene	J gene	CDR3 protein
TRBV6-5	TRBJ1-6	CASSNAGNSPLHF
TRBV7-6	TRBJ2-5	CASSTGTLQETQYF
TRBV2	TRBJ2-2	CASSVGGGNTGELFF
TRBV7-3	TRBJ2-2	CASSAIAPGELFF
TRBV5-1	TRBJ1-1	CASSLDTVNTEAFF
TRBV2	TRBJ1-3	CASSEITGGGNTIYF
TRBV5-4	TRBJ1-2	CASSEPGTGNYYGYTF
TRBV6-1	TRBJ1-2	CASSELGVYGYTF
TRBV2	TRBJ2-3	CASRKGLSYTDTQYF
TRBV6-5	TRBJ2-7	CASRVTGGLSYEQYF
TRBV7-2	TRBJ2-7	CASSLVAGGLNEQYF
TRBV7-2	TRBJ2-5	CASSPGQLVRGPRETQYF
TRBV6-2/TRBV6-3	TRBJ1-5	CASSRQGSNQPQHF
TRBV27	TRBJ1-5	CASSLSSRQPQHF
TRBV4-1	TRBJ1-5	CASSQEWTISLQPQHF
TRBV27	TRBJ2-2	CASSKQGGGELFF
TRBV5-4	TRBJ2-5	CASSLLGTGGLQETQYF
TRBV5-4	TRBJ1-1	CASRPGQGSHKNTEAFF
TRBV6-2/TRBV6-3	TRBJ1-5	CASSSDTRQPQHF
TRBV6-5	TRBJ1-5	CASRGGGGNQPQHF
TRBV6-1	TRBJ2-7	CASSESGTGATQQYF
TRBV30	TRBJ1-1	CAWRRQGLTEAFF
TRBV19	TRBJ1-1	CASSIFGGDTEAFF
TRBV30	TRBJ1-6	CAWEDRAFYNSPLHF
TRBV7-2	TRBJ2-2	CASSLGGINTGELFF
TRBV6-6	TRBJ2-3	CASSYSRTSTDTQYF
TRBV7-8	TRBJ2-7	CASSRVSGGSYEQYF
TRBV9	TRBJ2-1	CASSPKGGLAYNEQFF
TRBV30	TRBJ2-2	CAWSVLRGRTGELFF
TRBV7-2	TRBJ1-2	CASSLGRNYGYTF
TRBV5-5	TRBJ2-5	CASSTYTYQETQYF
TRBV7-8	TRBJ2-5	CASSLGAAGRGRQETQYF
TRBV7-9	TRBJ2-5	CASSRTTSQETQYF
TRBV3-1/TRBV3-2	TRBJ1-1	CASSQVEGTEAFF
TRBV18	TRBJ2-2	CASSPRKLAGSHRELFF
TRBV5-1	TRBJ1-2	CASSLVQNSNYGYTF
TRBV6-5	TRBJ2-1	CASMRSSYNEQFF
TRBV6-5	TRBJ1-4	CASNWDSSTNEKLFF
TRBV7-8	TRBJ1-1	CASSFLRVGGMNTEAFF
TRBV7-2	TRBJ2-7	CASSLIGRFDEQYF
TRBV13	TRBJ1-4	CASSLDRDRGAATNEKLFF
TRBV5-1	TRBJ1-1	CASSLVVTGSGEAFF
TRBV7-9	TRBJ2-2	CASSLVTGPNTGELFF
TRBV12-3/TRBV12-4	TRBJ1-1	CASSLGGPEAFF
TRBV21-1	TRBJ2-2	CASSNWGGPEELFF
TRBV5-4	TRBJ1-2	CASSTGRVDGYTF
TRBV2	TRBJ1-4	CASRARGATNEKLFF
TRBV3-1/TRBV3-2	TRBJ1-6	CASSQVGMAGGNSPLHF
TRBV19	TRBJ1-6	CASARQGAYNSPLHF
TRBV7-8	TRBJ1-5	CASSPGQGFQHF
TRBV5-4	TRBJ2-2	CASSPGQGNTGELFF